These T cell receptor beta chains were read from a single sample in a study of T cells after yellow fever vaccination. MiXCR, run by TCRdb on the 5' RACE reads, gives a single entry per CDR3 protein. The sample includes some 350,000 distinct CDR3 sequences, 6.2% of them seen just once. The sample here was PBMCs, taken 5 days after the yellow fever booster vaccination. Receptor source: a young man who received the YFV17D yellow fever vaccine. The CDR3 runs from the conserved cysteine through the conserved F or W. D genes are given only for firm matches. A row's size may be missing; if present it is once, few, many or a size class.

TRBD2 NA TRBJ2-3 TRBV9 CASSVFPAGGGTDTQYF TGTGCCAGCAGCGTATTTCCGGCGGGAGGTGGTACGGATACGCAGTATTTT
NA NA TRBJ1-1 TRBV20-1 CSARRSGEAFF TGCAGTGCTAGGAGGTCGGGTGAAGCTTTCTTT
TRBD2 few TRBJ2-1 TRBV19 CASLSGRSVDEQFF TGTGCCAGTCTTAGCGGGAGGTCGGTCGATGAGCAGTTCTTC
NA many TRBJ1-3 TRBV7-2 CASSLVEAGTGNTIYF TGTGCCAGCAGCTTAGTGGAGGCAGGGACTGGAAACACCATATATTTT
TRBD2 few TRBJ2-1 TRBV30 CAGNAGTSGGSSYNEQFF TGTGCCGGTAATGCCGGGACTAGCGGGGGCAGCTCCTACAATGAGCAGTTCTTC
NA NA TRBJ2-5 TRBV12-5 CASGLVTEETQYF TGTGCTAGTGGTTTGGTAACAGAAGAGACCCAGTACTTC
TRBD2 NA TRBJ2-7 TRBV7-2 CASSVRDYDYEQYF TGTGCCAGCAGCGTAAGGGACTACGACTACGAGCAGTACTTC
NA many TRBJ2-1 TRBV27 CASGVPNEQFF TGTGCCAGCGGGGTTCCCAATGAGCAGTTCTTC
TRBD1 NA TRBJ1-6 TRBV20-1 CSAVTTGTGGLHLHF TGCAGTGCTGTTACGACCGGGACAGGGGGCTTACACCTCCACTTT
NA few TRBJ2-7 TRBV29-1 CSAQSGGTGEQYF TGCAGCGCCCAATCGGGTGGCACTGGCGAGCAGTACTTC
NA few TRBJ2-7 TRBV11-3 CASSQEGGPVWEQYF TGTGCCAGCAGTCAAGAAGGCGGCCCCGTGTGGGAGCAGTACTTC
NA NA TRBJ2-5 TRBV5-1 CASSWSSGGKETQYF TGCGCCAGCAGCTGGAGCTCAGGGGGGAAAGAGACCCAGTACTTC
NA few TRBJ2-7 TRBV20-1 CSGKGTGNEYEQYF TGCAGTGGTAAGGGAACAGGGAATGAGTACGAGCAGTACTTC
NA few TRBJ2-7 TRBV5-4 CASSFGFGDYEQYF TGTGCCAGCAGCTTTGGATTTGGGGACTACGAGCAGTACTTC
NA NA TRBJ2-1 TRBV15 CATSRDRASPGQFF TGTGCCACCAGCAGAGATCGGGCGTCGCCCGGGCAGTTCTTC
NA many TRBJ1-2 TRBV7-9 CASSRAEGGPNYGYTF TGTGCCAGCAGCCGCGCCGAGGGGGGGCCTAACTATGGCTACACCTTC
TRBD1 few TRBJ2-5 TRBV5-4 CASSIRQGAEETQYF TGTGCCAGCAGCATTAGACAGGGGGCCGAAGAGACCCAGTACTTC
NA NA TRBJ2-5 TRBV30 CAWSGGLGETQYF TGTGCCTGGAGTGGAGGGCTGGGAGAGACCCAGTACTTC
NA many TRBJ2-5 TRBV20-1 CSASLKETQYF TGCAGTGCTAGCCTAAAAGAGACCCAGTACTTC
NA many TRBJ2-6 TRBV6-2/TRBV6-3 CASSYGANVLTF TGTGCCAGCAGTTATGGGGCCAACGTCCTGACTTTC
TRBD2 NA TRBJ2-5 TRBV4-3 CASSRGGPQETQYF TGCGCCAGCAGCCGGGGGGGTCCCCAAGAGACCCAGTACTTC
NA few TRBJ1-5 TRBV3-1 CASSPAGGLNQPQHF TGTGCCAGCAGCCCTGCTGGGGGCTTAAATCAGCCCCAGCATTTT
TRBD2 many TRBJ2-1 TRBV9 CARLCWTSEYNEQFF TGTGCCAGACTTTGCTGGACTAGCGAATACAATGAGCAGTTCTTC
NA few TRBJ2-3 TRBV7-8 CASIGSNTDTQYF TGTGCCAGCATAGGCAGTAACACAGATACGCAGTATTTT
NA few TRBJ2-1 TRBV20-1 CSASKGNEQFF TGCAGTGCTAGTAAAGGCAATGAGCAGTTCTTC
TRBD2 many TRBJ2-7 TRBV7-2 CASSLDGTSGRKSGYF TGTGCCAGCAGCTTAGACGGGACTAGCGGGAGAAAATCAGGGTACTTC
NA NA TRBJ1-2 TRBV7-9 CASSFGQRYGYTF TGTGCCAGCAGCTTTGGCCAGCGCTATGGCTACACCTTC
TRBD2 many TRBJ2-5 TRBV20-1 CSASRLAPEETQYF TGCAGTGCTAGCAGACTAGCGCCGGAAGAGACCCAGTACTTC
NA many TRBJ2-1 TRBV7-9 CASSSTGHEQFF TGTGCCAGCAGCTCAACAGGGCATGAGCAGTTCTTC
TRBD1 NA TRBJ2-1 TRBV5-5 CASSFSLGAGDSYEQFF TGTGCCAGCAGCTTTTCACTGGGGGCAGGGGACAGTTATGAGCAGTTCTTC
NA few TRBJ2-7 TRBV10-3 CAISELPYEQYF TGTGCCATCAGTGAGCTTCCCTACGAGCAGTACTTC
TRBD1 many TRBJ2-1 TRBV5-1 CASSQGQGYYNEQFF TGCGCCAGCAGCCAAGGACAGGGGTACTACAATGAGCAGTTCTTC
NA few TRBJ2-5 TRBV2 CASSRSGGQETQYF TGTGCCAGCAGTAGGTCAGGGGGGCAAGAGACCCAGTACTTC
NA few TRBJ1-2 TRBV5-1 CASSLTSEPYGYTF TGCGCCAGCAGCTTGACGTCAGAACCTTATGGCTACACCTTC